This T cell receptor beta chain was profiled in a study of control samples from healthy donors and cancer patients. TCRdb keeps only in-frame clones here, not all; method: immunoSEQ multiplex PCR. The sample lists 130,000 or so clones, 85% to 90% occurring once. V was clipped by 2 bases and J by 0 bases; unmatched bases: 3. The CDR3 covers 16 residues. Looked up from germline, CDR1 is SGHTA and CDR2 is FQGNSA. This clonotype was sampled from a man aged 45-65 years with head and neck cancer. The sample was PBMCs. This rearrangement joins TRBV7-2 to TRBJ2-1, with 8 bases lining up with TRBD2. This CDR3 reads CASSLPGGSSYNEQFF. CDR3 in DNA: TGTGCCAGCAGCTTACCGGGGGGGTCCTCCTACAATGAGCAGTTCTTC.